One and the same sample provided the 30 T cell receptor beta chains below, sequenced in a study of shared clonotypes between healthy human individuals. Clones were read by immunoSEQ multiplex PCR, and TCRdb kept only the in-frame ones, dropping some. Here the sample spans 2 million to 2.5 million clones, 85% to 95% being singletons. Sequenced: naive CD4+ T cells from PBMCs. Subset reported: CD45RA+ positively selected. The receptors originated from a man between 18 and 29 years old in good health. Some clones in this sample may be carry-over from other donors' samples.

This rearrangement joins TRBV6-1 to TRBJ2-5; D might be TRBD1 or TRBD2, each matching 5 bases. The germline gives CDR1 MNHNS, CDR2 SASEGT. The CDR3 spans 15 residues. V was cut by 6 bases and J by 4 bases, with 18 bases left in between. The CDR3 sequence is CASSTILGTGETQYF. The CDR3 DNA reads TGTGCCAGCAGCACCATCCTGGGGACGGGAGAGACCCAGTACTTC.

The chain recombines TRBV4-3 with TRBJ2-7, with TRBD1 matching over 9 bases. V was pared by 0 bases and J by 3 bases, with 9 bases of the junction left unmatched. Germline V lookup: CDR1 LGHNA, CDR2 YSLEER. The CDR3 consists of 17 residues. CDR3 DNA: TGCGCCAGCAGCCAAGATCGGTCGGACAGGGGCCGCTACGAGCAGTACTTC. Its translation: CASSQDRSDRGRYEQYF.

The chain joins TRBV6-1 to TRBJ1-1; 8 bases agree with TRBD1. V dropped 5 bases and J dropped 6; count of bases not matched to a gene: 8. The CDR3 consists of 14 residues. The V gene's germline CDR1 is MNHNS and CDR2 SASEGT. CDR3 amino acids: CASSPRDRYSEAFF. CDR3 nucleotides: TGTGCCAGCAGTCCCCGGGACAGGTATTCTGAAGCTTTCTTT.

The CDR3 sequence is CASSPGDSDEKLFF. The CDR3 DNA is TGTGCCAGCAGTCCAGGGGACAGCGATGAAAAACTGTTTTTT. This rearrangement joins TRBV28 to TRBJ1-4; 7 bases align to TRBD1. The germline V gene encodes CDR1 MDHEN and CDR2 SYDVKM. Unmatched junction bases numbered 6, after V lost 5 bases and J lost 6 bases. This CDR3 is built from 14 residues.

The V call is TRBV6-6, the J call TRBJ1-2, with D perhaps matching TRBD1 (5 bases). The germline gives CDR1 MNHNY, CDR2 SVGAGI (reference sequence). This CDR3 is built from 16 residues. V was clipped by 3 bases and J by 1 base, with 15 bases between them. The CDR3 DNA sequence: TGTGCCAGCAGTTATAACCCGGGGGACGTTAACTATGGCTACACCTTC. It encodes CASSYNPGDVNYGYTF.

A note on this clone: The same CDR3 is also encoded by other DNA sequences in this sample. The chain combines TRBV7-3 with TRBJ2-1; 10 bases align to TRBD2. V lost 6 bases and J lost 4; bases outside the gene matches: 6. CDR1 is SGHTA, CDR2 FQGTGA, per germline. The CDR3 is 15 residues long. CDR3 loop: CASSSTSGIYNEQFF. In DNA, the CDR3 is TGTGCCAGCAGTTCTACTAGCGGGATTTACAATGAGCAGTTCTTC.

The CDR3 DNA sequence: TGTGCCACCAGCAGAGCACGGCAGGGGGCAGACGAGCAGTACTTC. Amino acids: CATSRARQGADEQYF. The genes are TRBV15 and TRBJ2-7; 8 bases are a match to TRBD1. Looked up from germline, CDR1 is LNHNV and CDR2 is YYDKDF (reference sequence). V lost 1 base to trimming and J lost 5 bases; unmatched junction nucleotides: 7. The CDR3 spans 15 residues.

J is TRBJ1-1 and V is TRBV6-6, with a weak D call TRBD1 (6 bases). Trimming shortened V by 7 bases and J by 0 bases, and 15 bases separated the two germline ends. The V gene's germline CDR1 is MNHNY and CDR2 SVGAGI (reference sequence). CDR3 length: 15 amino acids. The CDR3 loop reads CASILGGQMNTEAFF. The CDR3 DNA reads as TGTGCCAGCATCTTGGGGGGCCAAATGAACACTGAAGCTTTCTTT.

This clone was detected once. V is TRBV6-6 and J is TRBJ1-2; no clear D gene. Germline V gene sequence: CDR1 MNHNY, CDR2 SVGAGI (reference sequence). The CDR3 covers 14 residues. V lost 0 bases and J 3 bases, leaving 8 bases between the germline ends. CDR3 sequence reads: CASSYSQVYYGYTF. The CDR3 nucleotides are TGTGCCAGCAGTTACTCTCAGGTTTACTATGGCTACACCTTC.

This clone was recorded only once. The sample carries other DNA sequences with the same CDR3. The chain is built from TRBV7-3 and TRBJ2-3, with 7 bases fitting TRBD2. Germline values: CDR1 SGHTA, CDR2 FQGTGA. The CDR3 is 13 residues long. V dropped 5 bases and J dropped 4; count of bases not matched to a gene: 3. The CDR3 loop reads CASSPGGSDTQYF. In DNA form, the CDR3 reads TGTGCCAGCAGCCCCGGGGGGTCAGATACGCAGTATTTT.

The CDR3 here is CATSREDRGRETQYF. CDR3 DNA: TGTGCCACCAGCAGAGAAGACAGGGGTAGGGAGACCCAGTACTTC. The rearrangement joins TRBV15 to TRBJ2-5; 8 bases line up with TRBD1. The germline V gene has CDR1 LNHNV and CDR2 YYDKDF (reference sequence). CDR3 length: 15 residues. Losses at the gene ends were 0 bases for V and 5 bases for J; bases not matched to a gene: 5.

This chain connects TRBV19 to TRBJ1-5, with 9 bases matching TRBD1. The CDR3 contains 16 residues. The trim removed 5 bases at V and 7 bases at J, leaving 12 bases unmatched. Germline V gene data show CDR1 as LNHDA and CDR2 as SQIVND (reference sequence). The CDR3 DNA sequence: TGTGCCAGTAGTTCCCCCCCGGGACAGGGTAGACAGCCCCAGCATTTT. Translation: CASSSPPGQGRQPQHF.

This clone was detected only once. The chain is built from TRBV7-6 and TRBJ2-7; 13 positions match TRBD2. The junction had 6 bases not matched to a gene; V was cut back by 4 bases and J by 3 bases. This CDR3 spans 16 amino acids. The V gene's germline CDR1 is SGHVS and CDR2 FNYEAQ. CDR3 sequence: CASSSRTSGRVYEQYF. The CDR3 nucleotides are TGTGCCAGCAGCTCGAGGACTAGCGGGAGAGTCTACGAGCAGTACTTC.

The chain recombines TRBV2 with TRBJ1-5; 7 bases are a match to TRBD1. In germline, CDR1 is SNHLY, CDR2 FYNNEI. This CDR3 region has 15 residues. With 7 bases clipped from V and 7 bases from J, the junction kept 13 bases outside the gene matches. The CDR3 reads CASNPGSGGGQPQHF. The CDR3 DNA sequence: TGTGCCAGCAATCCCGGATCAGGGGGAGGCCAGCCCCAGCATTTT.

Only one count was recorded for this clone. Other DNA sequences within the sample encode an identical CDR3. The gene calls are TRBV7-9 and TRBJ2-7; D gene uncertain. The CDR3 is 14 amino acids. CDR1 is SEHNR, CDR2 FQNEAQ, per germline (reference sequence). V lost 2 bases, J lost 0 bases, and 8 bases lay in between. Here the CDR3 DNA reads TGTGCCAGCAGCTTACCAGGTAGCTCCTACGAGCAGTACTTC. This gives the protein CASSLPGSSYEQYF. Complete variable domain (other parts from reference TRBV7-9 and TRBJ2-7): DTGVSQNPRHKITKRGQNVTFRCDPISEHNRLYWYRQTLGQGPEFLTYFQNEAQLEKSRLLSDRFSAERPKGSFSTLEIQRTEQGDSAMYLCASSLPGSSYEQYFGPGTRLTVT.

The rearrangement links TRBV5-6 to TRBJ1-1; D ambiguous. The length of the CDR3 is 14 residues. In germline, CDR1 is SGHDT, CDR2 YYEEEE. The V end lost 0 bases, the J end lost 4 bases, and 10 bases lay between the germline ends. The CDR3 region has the DNA TGTGCCAGCAGCTTGGCTCAGGTAATCACTGAAGCTTTCTTT. Its translation: CASSLAQVITEAFF.

The V call is TRBV28, the J call TRBJ1-2, with a weak D call TRBD1 (5 bases). Germline V lookup: CDR1 MDHEN, CDR2 SYDVKM. This CDR3 is 15 amino acids long. The V gene lost 5 bases and the J gene lost 0 bases, with 13 bases spanning the gap. The CDR3 region has the DNA TGTGCCAGCAGTGACCGGGGCCAAGCTAACTATGGCTACACCTTC. Amino acids: CASSDRGQANYGYTF.

J is TRBJ2-7 and V is TRBV7-3; D is undetermined. The CDR3 contains 16 residues. V dropped 1 base and J dropped 2 bases, with 15 bases sitting between them. Germline lookup yields CDR1 SGHTA and CDR2 FQGTGA. CDR3 protein: CASSLRPRSETYEQYF. The DNA for the CDR3 is TGTGCCAGCAGCTTAAGACCCCGGTCGGAAACCTACGAGCAGTACTTC.

The chain recombines TRBV6-5 with TRBJ1-2; D might be TRBD1 (5 bases). There are 10 residues in the CDR3. Looked up from germline, CDR1 is MNHEY and CDR2 is SVGAGI. V was trimmed by 10 bases and J by 6 bases, leaving 9 bases between them. CDR3 sequence (DNA): TGTGCCATCAGGGAAGATGGCTACACCTTC. It encodes CAIREDGYTF.

The CDR3 is CASSVRTKLSEQYF. The DNA of the CDR3 is TGTGCCAGCAGTGTTCGGACTAAGCTCTCCGAGCAGTACTTC. This chain joins TRBV28 and TRBJ2-7, with a weak D call TRBD2 (6 bases). This CDR3 has 14 residues. CDR1 is MDHEN and CDR2 is SYDVKM in the germline V gene. The ends were cut back, 5 bases at V and 6 bases at J, with 17 bases in the middle.

The gene calls are TRBV4-1 and TRBJ2-3, with 8 bases fitting TRBD2. V lost 1 base, J lost 7 bases, and 10 bases stayed unmatched. Per the germline V gene, CDR1 is MGHRA and CDR2 is YSYEKL. There are 16 residues in the CDR3. CDR3 amino acids: CASSQALFAGGYTQYF. The CDR3 region has the DNA TGCGCCAGCAGCCAAGCCCTTTTCGCGGGAGGCTATACGCAGTATTTT.

The CDR3 coding sequence is TGTGCCAGCAGCACCGCTTGGGGTCAGGTATCGGCCCAGTACTTC. Translated, it gives CASSTAWGQVSAQYF. The rearrangement links TRBV21-1 to TRBJ2-5. TRBV21-1 is marked as a pseudogene. The CDR3 is 15 residues long.

This clone was detected only once. This chain uses TRBV2 with TRBJ2-7; D is undetermined. Germline CDR1 reads SNHLY; CDR2 reads FYNNEI. This CDR3 comprises 15 residues. V was clipped by 4 bases and J by 1 base, with 14 bases between them. CDR3 region: CASSVQLIGSYEQYF. CDR3 coding DNA: TGTGCCAGCAGTGTTCAGCTTATTGGTTCCTACGAGCAGTACTTC.

Details on this clone: Other DNA variants within this sample encode the same CDR3. The CDR3 region has the DNA TGTGCCAGCAGTCCAGGGGGGACCTCTGGAAACACCATATATTTT. It specifies CASSPGGTSGNTIYF. This chain connects TRBV28 to TRBJ1-3; 7 nucleotides align to TRBD1. The CDR3 contains 15 residues. CDR1 is MDHEN, CDR2 SYDVKM, per germline. Unmatched junction bases numbered 4, after V lost 5 bases and J lost 0 bases.

The chain has TRBV28 and TRBJ2-3, with 13 bases fitting TRBD2. The germline CDR1 and CDR2 sequences are MDHEN and SYDVKM. CDR3 length: 18 residues. The trim removed 5 bases at V and 6 bases at J, leaving 14 bases unmatched. CDR3 sequence (DNA): TGTGCCAGCAGTCCTATGCTAGGGGGACTAGCGGGAAGGGATACGCAGTATTTT. This codes for CASSPMLGGLAGRDTQYF.

The chain combines TRBV5-6 with TRBJ1-4; TRBD1 is a possible D gene (5 bases). The CDR3 has 17 residues. Trimming stripped 6 bases from V and 0 bases from J, with 18 bases between. CDR1 is SGHDT, CDR2 YYEEEE, per germline. This CDR3 reads CASNHRAGLATNEKLFF. The CDR3 nucleotides are TGTGCCAGCAACCACCGGGCAGGGCTTGCAACTAATGAAAAACTGTTTTTT.

The chain employs TRBV7-9 and TRBJ2-7; D might be TRBD1 (6 bases). This CDR3 has 14 residues. V shed 5 bases and J shed 6 bases, with 17 bases lying between them. Germline CDR1 reads SEHNR; CDR2 reads FQNEAQ (reference sequence). DNA for the CDR3: TGTGCCAGCAGCGAATGGGACCTACAGGGCGAGCAGTACTTC. It codes for CASSEWDLQGEQYF.

Notes on this clone: The sample holds other DNA sequences that translate to the same CDR3. This chain links TRBV7-9 with TRBJ2-3, with D hard to call. The CDR3 runs 13 residues. The V end lost 4 bases, the J end lost 1 base, and 6 bases lay between the germline ends. Germline CDR1 is SEHNR and CDR2 is FQNEAQ (reference sequence). The CDR3 reads CASSSTGTDTQYF. Here the CDR3 DNA reads TGTGCCAGCAGCTCCACGGGCACAGATACGCAGTATTTT.

J is TRBJ1-3 and V is TRBV6-5; D remains ambiguous. The V gene's germline CDR1 is MNHEY and CDR2 SVGAGI. The CDR3 totals 14 residues. Trimming pared 2 bases from V and 8 bases from J, leaving 13 bases between. CDR3 sequence reads: CASSYGPGGDTIYF. CDR3 in DNA: TGTGCCAGCAGTTACGGGCCAGGTGGGGACACCATATATTTT.

V and J are TRBV5-1 and TRBJ1-1, with D tentatively TRBD1 (5 bases). The length of the CDR3 is 14 residues. V gave up 0 bases and J gave up 6 bases, with 12 bases separating them. The germline V gene encodes CDR1 SGHRS and CDR2 YFSETQ. The CDR3 DNA sequence: TGCGCCAGCAGCTTGGGGTCAGGGCCCTCTGAAGCTTTCTTT. Translation: CASSLGSGPSEAFF.